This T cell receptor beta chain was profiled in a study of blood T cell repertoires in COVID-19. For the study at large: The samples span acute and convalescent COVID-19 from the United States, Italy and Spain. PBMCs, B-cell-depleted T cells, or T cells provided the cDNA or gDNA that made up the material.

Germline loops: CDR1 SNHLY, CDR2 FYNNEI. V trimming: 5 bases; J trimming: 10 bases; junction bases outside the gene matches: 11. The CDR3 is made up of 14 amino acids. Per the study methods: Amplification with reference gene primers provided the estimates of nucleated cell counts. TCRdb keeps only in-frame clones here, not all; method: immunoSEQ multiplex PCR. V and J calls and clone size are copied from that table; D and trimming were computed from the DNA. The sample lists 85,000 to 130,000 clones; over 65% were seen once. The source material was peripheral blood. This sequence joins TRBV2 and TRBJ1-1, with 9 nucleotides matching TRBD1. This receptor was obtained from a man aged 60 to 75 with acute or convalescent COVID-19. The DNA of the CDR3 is TGTGCCAGCAGTCTATTGGACAGGGGTCAAGGAGCTTTCTTT. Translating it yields CASSLLDRGQGAFF.